The entry below describes one TCR beta chain. The method was immunoSEQ multiplex PCR; TCRdb's version includes in-frame clones alone and lacks a portion of them. The data show hundreds of thousands of clones, roughly 86% seen once. This sample was taken from a study of shared T cell receptors in the human thymus. CDR1 and CDR2 (germline): MNHNS, SASEGT. The CDR3 runs 11 residues. V dropped 6 bases and J dropped 5 bases, with 6 bases sitting between them. These same records also appear under a second study, on human thymus T cells.

Source material: thymocytes. This clonotype was obtained from a boy younger than two with a congenital heart defect. The chain has TRBV6-1 and TRBJ2-3; D unresolved. DNA of the CDR3: TGTGCCAGCAGGGCTAGAGATACGCAGTATTTT. The encoded protein is CASRARDTQYF.